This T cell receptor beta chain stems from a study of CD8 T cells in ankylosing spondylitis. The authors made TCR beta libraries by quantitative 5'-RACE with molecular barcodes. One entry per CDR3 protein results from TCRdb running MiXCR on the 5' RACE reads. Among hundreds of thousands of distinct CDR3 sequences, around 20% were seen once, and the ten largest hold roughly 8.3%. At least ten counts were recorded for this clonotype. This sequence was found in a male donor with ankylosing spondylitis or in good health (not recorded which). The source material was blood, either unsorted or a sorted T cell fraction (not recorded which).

Here the CDR3 reads CASSYSPSGGGTNEQFF. DNA for the CDR3: TGTGCCAGCAGTTATTCCCCCAGCGGGGGGGGTACCAATGAGCAGTTCTTC. This chain uses TRBV6-5 with TRBJ2-1; 10 nucleotides line up with TRBD2. CDR1 is MNHEY and CDR2 is SVGAGI in the germline V gene. The V segment lost 3 bases and the J segment 6 bases; nucleotides outside the gene matches: 11. The CDR3 contains 17 residues.